One sample yielded the 21 T cell receptor beta chains listed below, sequenced in a study of identical twins. TCRdb reprocessed the 5' RACE reads via MiXCR and lists one record per CDR3 protein. The profile shows about 460,000 distinct CDR3 sequences, 12% to 15% of them singletons. The same specimen was also included in a second study, on yellow fever vaccine responses in identical twins.

Sample: CD4+ T cells sorted from blood. The receptors come from a young woman in good health.

This clonotype came up many times. This sequence joins TRBV25-1 and TRBJ1-2, with D unclear. CDR3 length: 13 residues. Per germline, CDR1 MGHDK and CDR2 SYGVNS. Trimming left V 2 bases short and J 0 bases short, with 4 bases between. Here the CDR3 DNA reads TGTGCCAGCAGTGAAACAGCTAACTATGGCTACACCTTC. Translated: CASSETANYGYTF.

The V and J genes are TRBV7-9 and TRBJ2-5; D gene uncertain. Trimming removed 4 bases at V and 7 bases at J, with 10 bases between. The length of the CDR3 is 12 residues. CDR1 is SEHNR and CDR2 is FQNEAQ in the germline V gene (reference sequence). CDR3 in amino acids: CASSSLQRTQYF. The CDR3 DNA is TGTGCCAGCAGCTCCTTACAACGGACCCAGTACTTC.

The V and J genes are TRBV15 and TRBJ2-7, with 12 bases identical to TRBD1. Unmatched junction bases numbered 8, after V lost 4 bases and J lost 4 bases. Germline CDR1 is LNHNV and CDR2 is YYDKDF (reference sequence). The CDR3 spans 16 residues. The CDR3 is CATSIWGTGGIYEQYF. CDR3 coding DNA: TGTGCCACCAGCATCTGGGGGACAGGGGGCATATACGAGCAGTACTTC.

The V and J genes are TRBV7-9 and TRBJ2-3; tentatively, D is TRBD2 (5 bases). Deletions cut 0 bases from V and 4 bases from J, with 11 bases between. This CDR3 comprises 15 residues. Germline V CDR1 and CDR2: SEHNR, FQNEAQ (reference sequence). The CDR3 DNA follows: TGTGCCAGCAGCTTAGCCTGGCCGAGGGCAGATACGCAGTATTTT. Its translation: CASSLAWPRADTQYF.

The chain joins TRBV5-1 to TRBJ2-5; weak D call: TRBD1 (7 bases). The ends were cut back, 3 bases at V and 1 base at J, with 10 bases in the middle. CDR3 size: 14 residues. Germline V CDR1 and CDR2: SGHRS, YFSETQ. The CDR3 protein is CASSYQGGQETQYF. CDR3 bases: TGCGCCAGCAGCTACCAGGGGGGCCAAGAGACCCAGTACTTC. Combining the CDR3 with reference TRBV5-1 and TRBJ2-5 gives the whole variable domain KAGVTQTPRYLIKTRGQQVTLSCSPISGHRSVSWYQQTPGQGLQFLFEYFSETQRNKGNFPGRFSGRQFSNSRSEMNVSTLELGDSALYLCASSYQGGQETQYFGPGTRLLVL.

This clonotype was found a few times. The chain is built from TRBV20-1 and TRBJ2-1, with a weak D call TRBD2 (6 bases). Trimming removed 3 bases from V and 4 bases from J, with 16 bases in between. Germline V CDR1 and CDR2: DFQATT, SNEGSKA (reference sequence). The CDR3 has 15 residues. Written as DNA, the CDR3 is TGCAGTGCTAGTCCCGGAGGGCCGGTATACAATGAGCAGTTCTTC. Translation: CSASPGGPVYNEQFF.

This clonotype was counted many times. The chain is built from TRBV27 and TRBJ2-1, with 10 nucleotides matching TRBD1. Losses at the gene ends were 5 bases for V and 9 bases for J; bases not matched to a gene: 7. Germline V gives CDR1 MNHEY, CDR2 SMNVEV (reference sequence). The CDR3 sequence is 14 residues long. The CDR3: CASSARTGGGEQFF. The DNA for the CDR3 is TGTGCCAGCAGTGCCCGGACAGGGGGGGGTGAGCAGTTCTTC.

The table lists this clonotype with a few counts. The chain employs TRBV28 and TRBJ1-4, with a possible D match to TRBD1 (5 bases). This CDR3 has 14 residues. Germline assignment: CDR1 MDHEN and CDR2 SYDVKM. Trimming pared 1 base from V and 4 bases from J, leaving 7 bases between. CDR3 region: CASSLSGLNEKLFF. The CDR3 coding sequence is TGTGCCAGCAGTTTATCAGGGCTTAATGAAAAACTGTTTTTT.

The genes are TRBV5-1 and TRBJ2-5; the D gene is possibly TRBD1 (5 bases). CDR1 SGHRS and CDR2 YFSETQ come from the germline V gene. The CDR3 covers 16 residues. Trimming took off 0 bases at V and 3 bases at J, with 15 bases between the two ends. The CDR3, as DNA: TGCGCCAGCAGCTTGGGAGGCGGCGGCAGGGAAGAGACCCAGTACTTC. This encodes CASSLGGGGREETQYF.

This clonotype has ten or more counts. In DNA, the CDR3 is TGTGCCAGCAGTTTCCGGGAGGCGATTGGGGATACGCAGTATTTT. Translation: CASSFREAIGDTQYF. The J gene is TRBJ2-3, the V gene TRBV12-3 or TRBV12-4, with 7 bases that match TRBD2. Germline trimming cut 3 bases from V and 6 bases from J; bases unmatched to any gene: 9. This CDR3 region has 15 residues.

This clonotype was seen repeatedly, ten times or more. The J gene is TRBJ2-7, the V gene TRBV7-2; D might be TRBD1 or TRBD2, each matching 5 bases. This CDR3 is built from 14 residues. V was clipped by 1 base and J by 6 bases, with 13 bases between them. Looked up from germline, CDR1 is SGHTA and CDR2 is FQGNSA. The CDR3 DNA reads as TGTGCCAGCAGCTTAGTAACAGAGAGGGGCGAGCAGTACTTC. Its translation is CASSLVTERGEQYF.

The J gene is TRBJ2-6, the V gene TRBV29-1; D is unclear. In germline, CDR1 is SQVTM, CDR2 ANQGSEA. Trimming removed 7 bases at V and 0 bases at J, with 13 bases between. CDR3 length: 15 amino acids. For the CDR3, the DNA is TGCAGCGCCGGAGAACTCCCCTCTGGGGCCAACGTCCTGACTTTC. Amino acids: CSAGELPSGANVLTF. Drawing the rest from reference TRBV29-1 and TRBJ2-6, the complete variable domain is SAVISQKPSRDICQRGTSLTIQCQVDSQVTMMFWYRQQPGQSLTLIATANQGSEATYESGFVIDKFPISRPNLTFSTLTVSNMSPEDSSIYLCSAGELPSGANVLTFGAGSRLTVL.

In its sample, this clonotype was seen a few times. The chain couples TRBV6-1 to TRBJ2-3; tentative D call: TRBD1 (5 bases). The CDR3 is 15 amino acids. Trimming pared 6 bases from V and 1 base from J, leaving 14 bases between. From germline, CDR1 is MNHNS and CDR2 SASEGT. CDR3 bases: TGTGCCAGCAGCATTCCAAGGGGCGGCACAGATACGCAGTATTTT. Protein sequence: CASSIPRGGTDTQYF.

Only a few counts were recorded for this clonotype. The V call is TRBV6-4, the J call TRBJ2-2; no reliable D call. There are 14 residues in the CDR3. Looked up from germline, CDR1 is MRHNA and CDR2 is SNTAGT. V was clipped by 4 bases and J by 2 bases, with 8 bases between them. This chain's CDR3 is CASSVVRNTGELFF. In nucleotides, the CDR3 is TGTGCCAGCAGTGTTGTCAGAAACACCGGGGAGCTGTTTTTT.

In this sample, this clonotype turned up a few times. The J gene is TRBJ2-7, the V gene TRBV6-2 or TRBV6-3, with D perhaps TRBD1 (5 bases). Looked up from germline, CDR1 is MNHEY and CDR2 is SVGEGT. The CDR3 contains 16 residues. V lost 2 bases to trimming and J lost 2 bases, with 16 bases between them. The DNA of the CDR3 is TGTGCCAGCAGTTACAGGATCCCAGGGAACCCCTACGAGCAGTACTTC. Protein: CASSYRIPGNPYEQYF.

Many counts were recorded for this clonotype. The chain uses TRBV27 and TRBJ1-2; D unresolved. This CDR3 has 17 residues. CDR1 is MNHEY and CDR2 is SMNVEV in the germline V gene (reference sequence). Trimming removed 2 bases from V and 8 bases from J, with 24 bases in between. Written as DNA, the CDR3 is TGTGCCAGCAGTTTAGCCGGCCAAGGGATATATGGCTTGGGCTACACCTTC. It encodes CASSLAGQGIYGLGYTF.

The chain uses TRBV11-2 and TRBJ2-1; weak D call: TRBD1 (5 bases). Trimming removed 2 bases from V and 9 bases from J, with 14 bases in between. CDR1 and CDR2 from the germline V gene are SGHAT and FQNNGV. The CDR3 is 14 amino acids. The CDR3 spells CASSLTGRVGEQFF. The CDR3 nucleotides are TGTGCCAGCAGCTTAACCGGCAGGGTTGGTGAGCAGTTCTTC. Looking up the rest from reference TRBV11-2 and TRBJ2-1 gives the full variable domain: EAGVAQSPRYKIIEKRQSVAFWCNPISGHATLYWYQQILGQGPKLLIQFQNNGVVDDSQLPKDRFSAERLKGVDSTLKIQPAKLEDSAVYLCASSLTGRVGEQFFGPGTRLTVL.

The V call is TRBV20-1, the J call TRBJ2-5; TRBD2 matches 10 bases. The CDR3 sequence is 14 residues long. Germline trimming cut 3 bases from V and 4 bases from J; bases unmatched to any gene: 5. Germline CDR1 and CDR2: DFQATT and SNEGSKA (reference sequence). The CDR3 coding sequence is TGCAGTGCTAGGGCGCTAGCGGGAGTAGAGACCCAGTACTTC. Protein sequence: CSARALAGVETQYF.

This clonotype was counted ten times or more. J is TRBJ2-5 and V is TRBV24-1, with TRBD2 matching over 9 bases. Germline assignment: CDR1 KGHDR and CDR2 SFDVKD. V shed 5 bases, J shed 4 bases, and the junction held 7 bases outside the gene matches. CDR3 size: 15 residues. This chain's CDR3 is CATSGKTSGIETQYF. CDR3 DNA sequence: TGTGCCACCAGTGGGAAGACTAGCGGAATAGAGACCCAGTACTTC.

V is TRBV11-2 and J is TRBJ2-5; D gene unclear. In germline, CDR1 is SGHAT, CDR2 FQNNGV. The CDR3 spans 12 residues. V lost 1 base and J 7 bases, leaving 7 bases between the germline ends. The CDR3 DNA reads TGTGCCAGCAGCTTAGGGGCCCGGACCCAGTACTTC. It yields the protein CASSLGARTQYF.

This clonotype was picked up many times. The chain couples TRBV14 to TRBJ2-4; 7 bases agree with TRBD1. Looked up from germline, CDR1 is SGHDN and CDR2 is FVKESK. The CDR3 sequence is 17 residues long. V shed 0 bases and J 3 bases; nucleotides not matched to a gene: 8. CDR3 nucleotide sequence: TGTGCCAGCAGCCAAGAGACAGGGTTCGGTTTCAAAAACATTCAGTACTTC. Translating gives CASSQETGFGFKNIQYF.